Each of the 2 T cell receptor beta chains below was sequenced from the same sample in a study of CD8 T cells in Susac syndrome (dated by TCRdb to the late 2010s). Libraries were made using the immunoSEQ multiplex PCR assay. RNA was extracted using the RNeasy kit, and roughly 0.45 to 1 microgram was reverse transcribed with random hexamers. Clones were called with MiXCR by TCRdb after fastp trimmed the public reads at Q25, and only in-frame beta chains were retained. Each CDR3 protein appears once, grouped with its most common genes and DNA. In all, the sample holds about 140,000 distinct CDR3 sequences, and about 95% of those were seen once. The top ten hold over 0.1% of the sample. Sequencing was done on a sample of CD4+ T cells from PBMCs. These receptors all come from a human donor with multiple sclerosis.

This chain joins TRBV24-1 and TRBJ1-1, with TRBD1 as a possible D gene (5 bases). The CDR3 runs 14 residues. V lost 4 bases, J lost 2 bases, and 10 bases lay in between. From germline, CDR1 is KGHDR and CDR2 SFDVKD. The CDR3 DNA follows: TGTGCCACCAGTGAAGGAGACAGAAACACTGAAGCTTTCTTT. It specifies CATSEGDRNTEAFF.

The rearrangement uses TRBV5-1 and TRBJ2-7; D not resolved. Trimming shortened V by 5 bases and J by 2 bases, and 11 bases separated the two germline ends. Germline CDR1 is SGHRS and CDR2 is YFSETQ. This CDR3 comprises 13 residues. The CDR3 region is CASSPDGTYEQYF. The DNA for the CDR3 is TGCGCCAGCAGTCCGGACGGAACCTACGAGCAGTACTTC.